Sequencing of this TCR beta chain was carried out in a study of CD8 T cells in Susac syndrome. Study findings and constraints: As the study acknowledged, the number of individuals who were part of its TCR sequencing and HLA analysis was relatively small.

The controls were healthy donors who were matched for age and sex. A quantity of roughly 0.5 to 1 ug RNA underwent reverse transcription using random hexamers. Multiplex PCR with immunoSEQ amplified the TCR beta CDR3 across 54 Vbeta and 13 Jbeta. Each CDR3 protein gets one entry after TCRdb re-called the immunoSEQ multiplex PCR reads with MiXCR. The data contain 100,000 to 150,000 distinct CDR3 sequences, 90% to 95% of them seen just once; the ten biggest clones take up 0.09% to 0.15%. With respect to this clonotype: Its antigen is unknown.

Sequenced sample: CD4+ T cells from PBMCs. The sequence was collected from a human donor in good health.

CDR3 in DNA: TGTGCCAGCAGCATAGCGGGAGGGAACACCGGGGAGCTGTTTTTT. Protein sequence: CASSIAGGNTGELFF. J is TRBJ2-2 and V is TRBV5-4; TRBD2 matches at 10 bases. The CDR3 runs 15 residues. The trim removed 4 bases at V and 1 base at J, leaving 1 base unmatched. The germline gives CDR1 SGHNT, CDR2 YYREEE (reference sequence).